The present T cell receptor (beta chain) was sequenced within a study of blood T cell repertoires in COVID-19. The overall study: Samples taken during acute and convalescent COVID-19 were collected in the United States, Italy and Spain. Sources were T cells, B-cell-depleted T cells, or PBMCs; the material itself was cDNA or gDNA.

This clone was seen more than once but under ten times. The length of the CDR3 is 14 residues. CDR1 and CDR2 from the germline V gene are MDHEN and SYDVKM. V lost 2 bases to trimming and J lost 7 bases, with 12 bases between them. In the original workflow: Reference gene primer amplification gave nucleated cell count estimates. This table comes from immunoSEQ multiplex PCR, and its TCRdb copy is limited to in-frame clones, with some not included. The V and J calls and clone size were taken over from that table, and D and trimming were inferred from the DNA. The sample includes 120,000 or so clones, around 76% of them seen just once.

Sequenced sample: peripheral blood. The chain links TRBV28 to TRBJ1-5, with D hard to call. This TCR derives from a man in his sixties with acute or convalescent COVID-19. The CDR3 DNA is TGTGCCAGCAGTTTAATCTCAAGAGAGCAGCCCCAGCATTTT. Its protein product is CASSLISREQPQHF.